The 27 T cell receptor beta chains in this list originate from one sample, sequenced in a study of breast tumors, draining lymph nodes, adjacent tissues. Each CDR3 protein is one row after TCRdb ran MiXCR on the multiplex PCR reads. Of tens of thousands of distinct CDR3 sequences in the sample, around 29% were seen once. Axillary draining lymph nodes of breast cancer patients supplied the node samples. The specimen was axillary lymph node tissue. All receptors come from a female donor with breast cancer. Some clones in this sample may be carry-over from other donors' samples.

The V and J genes are TRBV5-4 and TRBJ2-5; D remains ambiguous. Germline CDR1 and CDR2: SGHNT and YYREEE (reference sequence). V shed 0 bases and J shed 1 base, with 7 bases lying between them. The CDR3 covers 14 residues. The CDR3 DNA sequence: TGTGCCAGCAGCTTGGTTGGCGCCCAAGAGACCCAGTACTTC. Translation: CASSLVGAQETQYF.

This clonotype was observed a few times. Possible read error: a much larger clone is one base away. The V call is TRBV11-2, the J call TRBJ2-5; perhaps TRBD2 as D (6 bases). There are 14 residues in the CDR3. Trimming shortened V by 5 bases and J by 9 bases, and 19 bases separated the two germline ends. Looked up from germline, CDR1 is SGHAT and CDR2 is FQNNGV. The CDR3 nucleotides are TGTGCCAGCAGCCCTGCGGGGCGCGCGGCGGCCCAGTACTTC. Residues: CASSPAGRAAAQYF.

This clonotype has only a few counts. A read error is possible here, since a much larger clone lies one base away. This chain joins TRBV6-5 and TRBJ2-7; a weak D match, TRBD1 (5 bases). This CDR3 is built from 15 residues. In germline, CDR1 is MNHEY, CDR2 SVGAGI. The V gene lost 5 bases and the J gene lost 0 bases, with 14 bases spanning the gap. DNA for the CDR3: TGTGCCAGCAGTCCATCGGACACCCACTCCTACGAGCAGTACTTC. Residues: CASSPSDTHSYEQYF.

This clonotype was detected ten times or more. J is TRBJ2-7 and V is TRBV2, with D perhaps matching TRBD1 or TRBD2 (6 bases each). The CDR3 is made up of 13 amino acids. The germline CDR1 and CDR2 sequences are SNHLY and FYNNEI. V dropped 8 bases and J dropped 7 bases, with 18 bases sitting between them. The CDR3 loop reads CASSSGAALEQYF. The CDR3 bases are TGTGCCAGCTCCTCGGGGGCGGCATTAGAGCAGTACTTC.

The chain links TRBV12-3 or TRBV12-4 to TRBJ2-1; TRBD2 matches at 8 bases. J was trimmed by 1 base and V by 5 bases; bases with no gene match: 4. This CDR3 is built from 15 residues. CDR3 bases: TGTGCCAGCAGTAGTGCGGGAGGTTCCTACAATGAGCAGTTCTTC. Its translation: CASSSAGGSYNEQFF.

A remark on this clonotype: This may come from a read error, since a much larger clone is one base off. The chain carries TRBV20-1 and TRBJ1-5; possible D gene TRBD1, 6 bases. The CDR3 spans 15 residues. Trimming took 5 bases from V and 6 from J, leaving 20 bases between them. The germline V gene has CDR1 DFQATT and CDR2 SNEGSKA (reference sequence). Here the CDR3 reads CSASLGGAGSQPQHF. The CDR3, as DNA: TGCAGTGCTTCTCTCGGGGGCGCGGGCAGTCAGCCCCAGCATTTT.

This clonotype was seen many times. V and J are TRBV2 and TRBJ1-2; TRBD1 might be the D (5 bases). The germline V gene encodes CDR1 SNHLY and CDR2 FYNNEI. This CDR3 contains 13 residues. Trimming took off 3 bases at V and 4 bases at J, with 9 bases between the two ends. The chain's CDR3 is CASSDRGAYGYTF. CDR3 sequence (DNA): TGTGCCAGCAGTGATAGGGGCGCCTATGGCTACACCTTC.

This clonotype was counted a few times. A much more abundant neighbour one base away suggests this may be a read error. J is TRBJ1-2 and V is TRBV6-1; TRBD1 agrees at 7 bases. In germline, CDR1 is MNHNS, CDR2 SASEGT. V trimming: 6 bases; J trimming: 2 bases; junction bases outside the gene matches: 6. The CDR3 is 14 amino acids. This CDR3 reads CASRHRGPNYGYTF. For the CDR3, the DNA is TGTGCCAGCAGGCACAGGGGTCCGAACTATGGCTACACCTTC.

V gene TRBV5-4 combines with J gene TRBJ1-1, with D hard to call. Per the germline V gene, CDR1 is SGHNT and CDR2 is YYREEE (reference sequence). The CDR3 is 13 amino acids. V was pared by 4 bases and J by 4 bases, with 11 bases between. The CDR3 DNA follows: TGTGCCAGCAGCCGCTCCAGTGGCACTGAAGCTTTCTTT. Its translation is CASSRSSGTEAFF.

This clonotype was found many times. The V gene is TRBV9, the J gene TRBJ1-2; the match to TRBD1 covers 7 bases. Germline V lookup: CDR1 SGDLS, CDR2 YYNGEE. The CDR3 consists of 14 residues. V trimming: 3 bases; J trimming: 1 base; junction bases outside the gene matches: 3. CDR3 bases: TGTGCCAGCAGCGCGGGACAGAGTAACTATGGCTACACCTTC. Amino acids: CASSAGQSNYGYTF.

This clonotype appeared a few times. The CDR3 reads CASRSYRGKTGELFF. In DNA, the CDR3 is TGTGCCAGCAGATCCTACAGGGGTAAAACCGGGGAGCTGTTTTTT. This chain uses TRBV28 with TRBJ2-2; the match to TRBD1 covers 7 bases. CDR1 and CDR2 (germline): MDHEN, SYDVKM. CDR3 length equals 15 residues. Unmatched junction bases numbered 9, after V lost 6 bases and J lost 5 bases. Filled out from reference TRBV28 and TRBJ2-2, the complete variable domain reads DVKVTQSSRYLVKRTGEKVFLECVQDMDHENMFWYRQDPGLGLRLIYFSYDVKMKEKGDIPEGYSVSREKKERFSLILESASTNQTSMYLCASRSYRGKTGELFFGEGSRLTVL.

This clonotype came up many times. This chain connects TRBV7-3 to TRBJ2-1; D not resolved. The germline V gene encodes CDR1 SGHTA and CDR2 FQGTGA. This CDR3 comprises 15 residues. Between the trimmed V and J ends, which lost 2 bases and 16 bases, there was a span of 24 bases. The CDR3 DNA follows: TGTGCCAGCAGCTTAGGTGTTCGGGCGACCTACCCTCTCTTCTTC. Protein: CASSLGVRATYPLFF.

This clonotype was counted many times. The chain couples TRBV30 to TRBJ2-7; TRBD2 matches 11 bases. With V trimmed by 7 bases and J by 4 bases, 12 bases remained unmatched. The CDR3 sequence is 15 residues long. Germline V gene data show CDR1 as GTSNPN and CDR2 as SVGIG (reference sequence). In DNA form, the CDR3 reads TGTGCCTATGTACTCCCTAGCGGGAGGAGGTACGAGCAGTACTTC. Its protein product is CAYVLPSGRRYEQYF. Full variable domain (outside the CDR3, taken from reference TRBV30 and TRBJ2-7): SQTIHQWPATLVQPVGSPLSLECTVEGTSNPNLYWYRQAAGRGLQLLFYSVGIGQISSEVPQNLSASRPQDRQFILSSKKLLLSDSGFYLCAYVLPSGRRYEQYFGPGTRLTVT.

CDR3 DNA sequence: TGCAGTGCTAGAGAACAGGGGTGGGGCTACACCTTC. It specifies CSAREQGWGYTF. V gene TRBV20-1 combines with J gene TRBJ1-2, with 7 bases fitting TRBD1. The CDR3 extends over 12 amino acids. J lost 8 bases, V lost 0 bases, and 3 bases had no gene match. CDR1 is DFQATT and CDR2 is SNEGSKA in the germline V gene (reference sequence).

The sample holds many counts of this clonotype. The chain carries TRBV29-1 and TRBJ1-1; D is possibly TRBD1 (6 bases). V was clipped by 3 bases and J by 10 bases, with 9 bases between them. CDR3 size: 10 residues. CDR1 is SQVTM, CDR2 ANQGSEA, per germline. As DNA, the CDR3 is TGCAGCGTTGACACAGGGCTAGCTTTCTTT. Residues: CSVDTGLAFF.

With respect to this clonotype: A read error may produce the germline difference seen at one junction end. The V call is TRBV15, the J call TRBJ2-1; D unclear. Germline V gene data show CDR1 as LNHNV and CDR2 as YYDKDF (reference sequence). The CDR3 spans 15 residues. The CDR3 DNA is TGTGCCACCAGCAGCCCGTCAACGTTTATGAATAAGCAGTCCTTC. This translates into CATSSPSTFMNKQSF.

This clonotype was picked up many times. The chain has TRBV2 and TRBJ2-1; 10 bases align to TRBD2. The CDR3 is 14 residues long. Per the germline V gene, CDR1 is SNHLY and CDR2 is FYNNEI. Trimming cost V 6 bases and J 8 bases; bases outside gene matches: 7. CDR3 DNA sequence: TGTGCCAGCAGATGGCAGCGGGAGGGCCATGAGCAGTTCTTC. It specifies CASRWQREGHEQFF.

This clonotype has at least ten counts. V and J are TRBV7-2 and TRBJ1-2; D perhaps matches TRBD1 (6 bases). This CDR3 comprises 12 residues. CDR1 and CDR2 (germline): SGHTA, FQGNSA. The ends were cut back, 5 bases at V and 7 bases at J, with 11 bases in the middle. CDR3 in amino acids: CASSTYRVGYTF. As DNA, the CDR3 is TGTGCCAGCAGCACCTACAGGGTTGGCTACACCTTC.

This clonotype has a count of ten or more. The chain uses TRBV19 and TRBJ1-4; unclear D gene. V dropped 4 bases and J dropped 8 bases, with 29 bases sitting between them. Germline-derived CDR1 and CDR2 are LNHDA and SQIVND (reference sequence). The CDR3 contains 19 residues. The CDR3 nucleotides read TGTGCCAGTAGTAACACTAGGACCCGATCGGATTTTGGCTACGAAAAACTGTTTTTT. It codes for CASSNTRTRSDFGYEKLFF.

As regards this clonotype: At one boundary the junction diverges from the germline segment, which might be a read error. V is TRBV7-9 and J is TRBJ2-1; 7 bases line up with TRBD2. There are 13 residues in the CDR3. Germline V gene data show CDR1 as SEHNR and CDR2 as FQNEAQ (reference sequence). This chain's CDR3 is CASSGGGINEQLF. DNA of the CDR3: TGTGCCAGCAGCGGCGGGGGAATCAATGAGCAGCTCTTC.

The table lists this clonotype with many counts. The chain links TRBV7-2 to TRBJ2-3; no firm D call. This CDR3 has 14 amino acids. V lost 1 base to trimming and J lost 2 bases, with 7 bases between them. Germline V gives CDR1 SGHTA, CDR2 FQGNSA. In DNA, the CDR3 is TGTGCCAGCAGCTTAGTCCAAATCACAGATACGCAGTATTTT. Translation: CASSLVQITDTQYF. Full variable domain (rest looked up from reference TRBV7-2 and TRBJ2-3): GAGVSQSPSNKVTEKGKDVELRCDPISGHTALYWYRQSLGQGLEFLIYFQGNSAPDKSGLPSDRFSAERTGGSVSTLTIQRTQQEDSAVYLCASSLVQITDTQYFGPGTRLTVL.

This clonotype has ten or more counts. V is TRBV7-2 and J is TRBJ2-1; TRBD2 matches 11 bases. Looked up from germline, CDR1 is SGHTA and CDR2 is FQGNSA. There are 16 residues in the CDR3. J lost 6 bases, V lost 5 bases, and 9 bases had no gene match. The CDR3 DNA is TGTGCCAGCAGCACAGCAACTAGCGGGAGAGTCAATGAGCAGTTCTTC. As protein: CASSTATSGRVNEQFF.

In this sample, this clonotype turned up many times. This clone may be a read error of a much larger clone one base away. The chain carries TRBV7-9 and TRBJ2-7, with TRBD1 as a possible D gene (6 bases). Germline-derived CDR1 and CDR2 are SEHNR and FQNEAQ (reference sequence). The CDR3 has 15 residues. The CDR3 spells CASSLAPDRTYEQHF. CDR3 coding DNA: TGTGCCAGCAGCTTAGCACCCGACAGGACCTACGAGCAGCACTTC.

CDR3 sequence: CASSSTGTSGRAEPTQYF. The CDR3 coding sequence is TGTGCCAGCAGCTCAACCGGGACTAGCGGGAGGGCCGAACCGACCCAGTACTTC. V is TRBV7-2 and J is TRBJ2-5, with TRBD2 identical over 16 bases. The CDR3 has 18 amino acids. The V gene's germline CDR1 is SGHTA and CDR2 FQGNSA. The ends lost 4 bases at V and 7 bases at J; junction bases unmatched: 12.

The CDR3 region is CASSHATSGSSDTQYF. As DNA, the CDR3 is TGTGCCAGCAGTCACGCTACTAGCGGGAGTTCAGATACGCAGTATTTT. The genes are TRBV6-2 or TRBV6-3 and TRBJ2-3; 11 positions match TRBD2. J was trimmed by 4 bases and V by 5 bases; bases with no gene match: 8. This CDR3 is built from 16 residues. Germline CDR1 MNHEY, CDR2 SVGEGT.

This clonotype has a count of ten or more. Sequence at one end of the junction differs from germline and may be a read error. The chain employs TRBV6-6 and TRBJ2-7; D might be TRBD1 (6 bases). CDR1 is MNHNY and CDR2 is SVGAGI in the germline V gene (reference sequence). The length of the CDR3 is 16 residues. The CDR3 sequence: CASSHSTAGEGYEQYF. CDR3 bases: TGTGCCAGCAGTCACTCGACGGCAGGGGAAGGCTACGAGCAGTACTTC.

This clonotype was counted ten times or more. V usage is TRBV13 and J usage is TRBJ1-6; D is unclear. V was trimmed by 3 bases and J by 6 bases, leaving 12 bases between them. Germline V gene data show CDR1 as PRHDT and CDR2 as FYEKMQ (reference sequence). The CDR3 length is 15 residues. CDR3 protein: CASSFRESGNSPLHF. CDR3 nucleotide sequence: TGTGCCAGCAGCTTTAGGGAGAGTGGTAATTCACCCCTCCACTTT.